Following are 16 T cell receptor beta chains from one sample sequenced in a study of glioma-infiltrating T cells. The iRepertoire nested amplicon-rescue multiplex PCR amplified TCR alpha and beta CDR3s from RNA. Each CDR3 protein gets one entry after TCRdb re-called the multiplex PCR reads with MiXCR. The sample holds about 190,000 distinct CDR3 sequences, 32% seen once. The sequencing input was glioma tissue, nonneoplastic brain tissue, or PBMCs (not recorded which). The source of these receptors is a human donor with low-grade glioma or glioblastoma, undergoing nonglioma brain surgery, or in good health (not recorded which).

This clonotype was observed once. This may be a read error, as it is one base from a much larger clone. The V and J genes are TRBV4-1 and TRBJ2-7, with 12 bases matching TRBD1. Germline V gives CDR1 MGHRA, CDR2 YSYEKL. CDR3 size: 15 residues. Here the CDR3 reads CASSPGTGGTYKQYF. The CDR3 DNA follows: TGCGCCAGCAGCCCGGGGACAGGGGGCACCTACAAGCAGTACTTC.

As for this clonotype: This may arise from a read error, as a much more abundant clone is one base away. The V gene is TRBV7-6, the J gene TRBJ2-1; 10 bases agree with TRBD2. This CDR3 region has 15 residues. Germline V gene sequence: CDR1 SGHVS, CDR2 FNYEAQ. The CDR3 nucleotides are TGTGCTAGCAGCTTAGGGCTAGCGGGAGACAATGAGCAGTCCTTC. Protein product: CASSLGLAGDNEQSF. The whole variable domain, filled in from reference TRBV7-6 and TRBJ2-1, reads GAGVSQSPRYKVTKRGQDVALRCDPISGHVSLYWYRQALGQGPEFLTYFNYEAQQDKSGLPNDRFSAERPEGSISTLTIQRTEQRDSAMYRCASSLGLAGDNEQSFGPGTRLTVL.

This clonotype was seen repeatedly, ten times or more. The rearrangement links TRBV7-2 to TRBJ2-5; 8 nucleotides agree with TRBD1. The CDR3 totals 14 residues. Germline CDR1 SGHTA, CDR2 FQGNSA. V shed 5 bases, J shed 5 bases, and the junction held 7 bases outside the gene matches. DNA for the CDR3: TGTGCCAGCAGCCACGAACAGGGGGTCGAGACCCAGTACTTC. Its protein product is CASSHEQGVETQYF.

The table lists this clonotype with many counts. This chain links TRBV6-1 with TRBJ2-7, with 7 bases matching TRBD2. CDR1 MNHNS and CDR2 SASEGT come from the germline V gene. The CDR3 is 13 amino acids. V dropped 5 bases and J dropped 5; count of bases not matched to a gene: 6. This CDR3 reads CASSSGLDNEQYF. The CDR3 region has the DNA TGTGCCAGCAGTTCCGGACTAGACAACGAGCAGTACTTC.

Of note for this clonotype: Given a much more abundant clone one base away, this may be a read error. V is TRBV2 and J is TRBJ2-7; TRBD2 matches 12 bases. There are 15 residues in the CDR3. Germline lookup yields CDR1 SNHLY and CDR2 FYNNEI. Trimming removed 7 bases from V and 5 bases from J; junction bases left unmatched: 9. CDR3 amino acids: CASTSGRAGSHEQYF. CDR3 DNA: TGTGCCAGCACTAGCGGGAGGGCCGGGTCCCACGAGCAGTACTTC.

This clonotype has ten or more counts. The chain has TRBV4-1 and TRBJ1-6, with 7 bases identical to TRBD1. There are 16 residues in the CDR3. The germline V gene encodes CDR1 MGHRA and CDR2 YSYEKL. V lost 4 bases, J lost 7 bases, and 10 bases stayed unmatched. CDR3 in amino acids: CASSPHRGVRNSPLHF. CDR3 nucleotide sequence: TGCGCCAGCAGCCCTCACAGGGGAGTGCGGAATTCACCCCTCCACTTT.

Remarks on this clonotype: A much larger clone differs from this one at a single base, so this may be a read error. CDR3 DNA: TGTGCCAGCAGCCAAGGACTAGCGGGAGGGCTGGGTGAGCAGTACTTC. This sequence encodes CASSQGLAGGLGEQYF. This chain uses TRBV4-2 with TRBJ2-7; TRBD2 agrees at 14 bases. V trimming: 1 base; J trimming: 7 bases; junction bases outside the gene matches: 6. The V gene's germline CDR1 is LGHNA and CDR2 YNFKEQ. The CDR3 is 16 residues long.

The V call is TRBV7-9, the J call TRBJ1-5; D is ambiguous. The CDR3 covers 13 residues. Germline values: CDR1 SEHNR, CDR2 FQNEAQ (reference sequence). The germline V and J ends were trimmed by 3 bases and 5 bases, with 8 bases remaining between them. Here the CDR3 reads CASSFTGYQPQHF. CDR3 in DNA: TGTGCCAGCAGCTTCACCGGCTATCAGCCCCAGCATTTT.

There are many counts of this clonotype. V usage is TRBV20-1 and J usage is TRBJ2-7; D remains ambiguous. Germline CDR1 is DFQATT and CDR2 is SNEGSKA (reference sequence). The V gene lost 3 bases and the J gene lost 2 bases, with 11 bases spanning the gap. The CDR3 runs to 13 residues. Here the CDR3 DNA reads TGCAGTGCTAGTAAACAGTGGGCCTACGAGCAGTACTTC. This translates into CSASKQWAYEQYF.

Many counts were recorded for this clonotype. The chain has TRBV7-2 and TRBJ1-5; the match to TRBD1 covers 9 bases. Germline loops: CDR1 SGHTA, CDR2 FQGNSA. This CDR3 region has 16 residues. V lost 1 base, J lost 7 bases, and 8 bases stayed unmatched. The chain's CDR3 is CASSLVLGQGGQPQHF. The CDR3 DNA reads TGTGCCAGCAGCTTAGTATTGGGACAGGGAGGACAGCCCCAGCATTTT.

This clonotype was seen ten or more times. The chain joins TRBV27 to TRBJ2-3; D unresolved. Germline V gene sequence: CDR1 MNHEY, CDR2 SMNVEV (reference sequence). The CDR3 totals 15 residues. Trimming left V 2 bases short and J 3 bases short, with 12 bases between. CDR3 bases: TGTGCCAGCAGTTTAAGTAGGTGGGAAACAGATACGCAGTATTTT. Protein sequence: CASSLSRWETDTQYF.

This clonotype has a count of ten or more. V is TRBV20-1 and J is TRBJ2-7; D tentatively reads TRBD1 or TRBD2 (5 bases each). The CDR3 runs to 16 residues. V gave up 5 bases and J gave up 3 bases, with 23 bases separating them. Looked up from germline, CDR1 is DFQATT and CDR2 is SNEGSKA (reference sequence). CDR3 sequence: CSARTSARDGNYEQYF. CDR3 nucleotides: TGCAGTGCTCGAACCAGTGCTCGGGACGGAAACTACGAGCAGTACTTC.

The gene calls are TRBV4-1 and TRBJ1-2, with D unclear. V gave up 3 bases and J gave up 8 bases, with 19 bases separating them. The CDR3 is 15 amino acids. Per germline, CDR1 MGHRA and CDR2 YSYEKL. CDR3 sequence (DNA): TGCGCCAGCAGCCAGGGTCGGTCTAAGGTGTCAGGCTACACCTTC. Translation: CASSQGRSKVSGYTF.

Ten or more counts support this clonotype. The chain recombines TRBV18 with TRBJ2-7; TRBD2 matches 11 bases. The CDR3 is 15 amino acids. Germline loops: CDR1 KGHSH, CDR2 LQKENI. V was pared by 4 bases and J by 0 bases, with 2 bases of the junction left unmatched. The CDR3 bases are TGTGCCAGCTCACAGACTAGCGGGACCTCCTACGAGCAGTACTTC. Translating it yields CASSQTSGTSYEQYF.

This clonotype was counted many times. CDR3: CASRLGGPESEAFF. Written as DNA, the CDR3 is TGTGCCAGCAGGCTAGGCGGCCCGGAGTCTGAAGCTTTCTTT. The V gene is TRBV6-1, the J gene TRBJ1-1; D gene unclear. CDR3 size: 14 residues. V shed 6 bases and J shed 6 bases, with 17 bases lying between them. CDR1 and CDR2 from the germline V gene are MNHNS and SASEGT.

This sequence joins TRBV27 and TRBJ2-5; 9 bases fit TRBD1. Unmatched junction bases numbered 4, after V lost 6 bases and J lost 5 bases. CDR1 and CDR2 (germline): MNHEY, SMNVEV (reference sequence). This CDR3 contains 13 residues. CDR3: CASRPGQGETQYF. The CDR3 DNA reads TGTGCCAGCAGACCGGGACAGGGCGAGACCCAGTACTTC.